The 9 T cell receptor beta chains reported below all come from one sample, sequenced in a study of cytomegalovirus exposure and HLA in healthy donors. Use of 60 Vbeta and 13 Jbeta primers characterized the PCR. TCRdb's copy holds only in-frame clones and misses some; the assay was immunoSEQ multiplex PCR. Of approximately 190,000 clones in the sample, about 81% were seen once. Sequenced input: PBMCs. The receptors come from a woman younger than 35 in good health and CMV-seronegative.

This chain uses TRBV30 with TRBJ2-1, with 7 positions matching TRBD1. V was pared by 3 bases and J by 1 base, with 6 bases of the junction left unmatched. The V gene's germline CDR1 is GTSNPN and CDR2 SVGIG (reference sequence). This CDR3 is built from 15 residues. For the CDR3, the DNA is TGTGCCTGGAGGTCGACAGGGTGGTCCTACAATGAGCAGTTCTTC. Residues: CAWRSTGWSYNEQFF.

The CDR3 loop is CASSFGQGGNEQYF. The CDR3 DNA reads TGTGCCAGCAGCTTTGGACAGGGGGGCAACGAGCAGTACTTC. The V and J genes are TRBV7-6 and TRBJ2-7; 10 bases match TRBD1. Trimming at V came to 3 bases and at J to 5 bases, leaving 4 bases not matched to a gene. Per the germline V gene, CDR1 is SGHVS and CDR2 is FNYEAQ. There are 14 residues in the CDR3.

This sequence joins TRBV7-3 and TRBJ2-2; D is perhaps TRBD1 (5 bases). The CDR3 sequence is 14 residues long. The V end lost 3 bases, the J end lost 7 bases, and 12 bases lay between the germline ends. Per germline, CDR1 SGHTA and CDR2 FQGTGA. CDR3 in DNA: TGTGCCAGCAGCTTGGCCTCCCAGGGCGGGGAGCTGTTTTTT. Its translation is CASSLASQGGELFF.

The chain recombines TRBV25-1 with TRBJ1-4; no clear D gene. Deletions cut 3 bases from V and 0 bases from J, with 17 bases between. The CDR3 is 18 amino acids. Germline V lookup: CDR1 MGHDK, CDR2 SYGVNS. The CDR3 reads CASSDPAGSVATNEKLFF. The CDR3 DNA reads as TGTGCCAGCAGTGACCCCGCCGGGTCTGTTGCAACTAATGAAAAACTGTTTTTT.

This clone was detected only once. This chain links TRBV5-8 with TRBJ2-7; TRBD1 agrees at 12 bases. J lost 3 bases, V lost 0 bases, and 10 bases had no gene match. CDR1 and CDR2 from the germline V gene are SGHTS and YDEGEE. The CDR3 consists of 18 residues. The CDR3 is CASSLDHGTGGLDYEQYF. CDR3 bases: TGTGCCAGCAGCTTGGATCATGGGACAGGGGGCTTAGACTACGAGCAGTACTTC.

The genes are TRBV6-7 and TRBJ1-3; D is ambiguous. TRBV6-7 is an open reading frame whose function is uncertain. With 0 bases removed from V and 3 bases from J, the gap between germline ends came to 6 bases. This CDR3 has 14 amino acids. CDR3 residues: CASSYSSGGNTIYF. The CDR3 nucleotides read TGTGCCAGCAGTTACTCGAGCGGTGGAAACACCATATATTTT.

This clone was counted a few times. The V call is TRBV28, the J call TRBJ2-2; 8 bases fit TRBD1. The J segment lost 7 bases and the V segment lost 7 bases, leaving 11 bases of the junction unmatched. The germline CDR1 and CDR2 sequences are MDHEN and SYDVKM. The CDR3 is made up of 15 amino acids. CDR3 nucleotides: TGTGCCAGCACGTTTTCCGCAGGGGGCTACGGGGAGCTGTTTTTT. It yields the protein CASTFSAGGYGELFF.

The CDR3 spells CASSQVGLGTVKKGDQPQHF. In DNA, the CDR3 is TGCGCCAGCAGCCAAGTGGGCCTCGGGACAGTAAAAAAGGGGGATCAGCCCCAGCATTTT. This sequence joins TRBV4-1 and TRBJ1-5; the match to TRBD1 covers 7 bases. This CDR3 contains 20 residues. Germline V gives CDR1 MGHRA, CDR2 YSYEKL. With V trimmed by 1 base and J by 5 bases, 20 bases remained unmatched.

This chain uses TRBV7-9 with TRBJ1-1, with no clear D. In germline, CDR1 is SEHNR, CDR2 FQNEAQ (reference sequence). The germline V and J ends were trimmed by 0 bases and 4 bases, with 6 bases remaining between them. The CDR3 spans 13 residues. This chain's CDR3 is CASSLATSTEAFF. The DNA for the CDR3 is TGTGCCAGCAGCTTAGCAACAAGCACTGAAGCTTTCTTT.